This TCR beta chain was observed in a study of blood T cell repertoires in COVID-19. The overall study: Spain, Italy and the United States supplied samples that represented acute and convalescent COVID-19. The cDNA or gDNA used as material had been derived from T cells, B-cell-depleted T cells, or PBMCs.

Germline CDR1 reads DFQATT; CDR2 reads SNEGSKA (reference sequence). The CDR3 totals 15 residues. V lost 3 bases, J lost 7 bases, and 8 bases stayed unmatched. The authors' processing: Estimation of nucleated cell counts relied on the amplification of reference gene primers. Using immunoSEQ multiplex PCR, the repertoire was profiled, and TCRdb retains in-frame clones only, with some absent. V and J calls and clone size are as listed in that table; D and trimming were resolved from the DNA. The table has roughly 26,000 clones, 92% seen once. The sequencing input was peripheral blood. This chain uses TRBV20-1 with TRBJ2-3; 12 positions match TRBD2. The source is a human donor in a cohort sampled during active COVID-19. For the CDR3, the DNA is TGCAGTGCTAGTAGCGCTAGCGGGGGGGCAAATACGCAGTATTTT. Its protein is CSASSASGGANTQYF.